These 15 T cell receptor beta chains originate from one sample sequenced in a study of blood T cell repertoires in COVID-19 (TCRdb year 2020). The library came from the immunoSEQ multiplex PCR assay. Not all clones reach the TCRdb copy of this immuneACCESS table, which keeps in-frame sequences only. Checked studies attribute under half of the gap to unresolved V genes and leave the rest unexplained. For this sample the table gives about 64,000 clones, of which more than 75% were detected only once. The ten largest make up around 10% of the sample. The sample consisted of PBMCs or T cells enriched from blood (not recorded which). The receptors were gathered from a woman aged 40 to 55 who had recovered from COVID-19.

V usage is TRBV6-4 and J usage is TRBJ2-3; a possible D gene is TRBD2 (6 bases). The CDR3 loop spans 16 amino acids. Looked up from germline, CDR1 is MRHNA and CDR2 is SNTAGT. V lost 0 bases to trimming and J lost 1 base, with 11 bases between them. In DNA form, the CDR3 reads TGTGCCAGCAGTGACTCCAGCACGGGGGGCACAGATACGCAGTATTTT. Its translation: CASSDSSTGGTDTQYF.

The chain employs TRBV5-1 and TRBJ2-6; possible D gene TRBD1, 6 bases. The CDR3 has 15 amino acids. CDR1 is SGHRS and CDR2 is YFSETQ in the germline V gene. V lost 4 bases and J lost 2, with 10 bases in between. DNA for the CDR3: TGCGCCAGCAGCGTGGACAGACCTGGGGCCAACGTCCTGACTTTC. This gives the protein CASSVDRPGANVLTF.

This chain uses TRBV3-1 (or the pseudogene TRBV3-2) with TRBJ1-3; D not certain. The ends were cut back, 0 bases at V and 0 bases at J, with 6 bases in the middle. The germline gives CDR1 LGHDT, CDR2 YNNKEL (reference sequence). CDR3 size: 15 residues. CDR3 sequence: CASSQDPGSGNTIYF. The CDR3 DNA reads TGTGCCAGCAGCCAAGATCCCGGCTCTGGAAACACCATATATTTT.

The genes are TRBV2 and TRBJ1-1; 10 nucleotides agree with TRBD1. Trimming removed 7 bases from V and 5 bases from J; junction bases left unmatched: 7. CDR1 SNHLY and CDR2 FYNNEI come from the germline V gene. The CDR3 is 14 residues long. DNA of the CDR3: TGTGCCAGCACCTCGGACAGGGGGGGTACTGAAGCTTTCTTT. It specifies CASTSDRGGTEAFF.

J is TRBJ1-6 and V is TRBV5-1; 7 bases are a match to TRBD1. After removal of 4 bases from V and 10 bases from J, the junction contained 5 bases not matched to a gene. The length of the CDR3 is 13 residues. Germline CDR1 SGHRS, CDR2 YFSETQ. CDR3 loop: CASSPDRESPLHF. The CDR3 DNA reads TGCGCCAGCAGCCCCGACAGGGAATCACCCCTCCACTTT.

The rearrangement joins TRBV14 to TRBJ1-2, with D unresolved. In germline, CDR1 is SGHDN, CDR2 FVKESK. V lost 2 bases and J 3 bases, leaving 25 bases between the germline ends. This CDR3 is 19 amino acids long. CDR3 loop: CASSQWEVGPLRVDYGYTF. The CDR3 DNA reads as TGTGCCAGCAGCCAATGGGAGGTGGGCCCTCTAAGGGTGGACTATGGCTACACCTTC.

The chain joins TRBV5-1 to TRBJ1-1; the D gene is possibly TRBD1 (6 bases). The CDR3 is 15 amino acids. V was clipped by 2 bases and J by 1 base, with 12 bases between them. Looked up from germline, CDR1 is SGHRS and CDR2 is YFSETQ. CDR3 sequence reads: CASSLSPGQNTEAFF. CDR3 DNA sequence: TGCGCCAGCAGCTTATCGCCGGGACAGAACACTGAAGCTTTCTTT.

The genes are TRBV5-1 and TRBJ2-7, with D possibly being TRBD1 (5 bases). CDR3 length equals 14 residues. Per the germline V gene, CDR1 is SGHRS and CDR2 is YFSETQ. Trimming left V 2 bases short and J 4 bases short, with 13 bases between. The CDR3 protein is CASSLGQGLYEQYF. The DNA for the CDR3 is TGCGCCAGCAGCTTAGGGCAGGGTCTGTACGAGCAGTACTTC.

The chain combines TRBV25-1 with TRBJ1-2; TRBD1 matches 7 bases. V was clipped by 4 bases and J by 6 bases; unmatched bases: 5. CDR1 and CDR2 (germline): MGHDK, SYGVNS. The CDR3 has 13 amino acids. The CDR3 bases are TGTGCCAGCAGTGGACAGGGCTGGGATGGCTACACCTTC. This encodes CASSGQGWDGYTF.

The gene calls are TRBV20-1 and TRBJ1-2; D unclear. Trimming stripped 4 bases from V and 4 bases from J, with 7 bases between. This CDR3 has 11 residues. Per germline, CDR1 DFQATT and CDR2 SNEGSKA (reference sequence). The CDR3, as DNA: TGCAGTGCTAAAACGGTCTATGGCTACACCTTC. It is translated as CSAKTVYGYTF.

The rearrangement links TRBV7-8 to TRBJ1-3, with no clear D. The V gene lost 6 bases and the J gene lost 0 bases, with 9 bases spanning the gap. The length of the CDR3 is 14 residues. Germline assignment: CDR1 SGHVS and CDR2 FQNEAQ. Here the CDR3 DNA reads TGTGCCAGCAGGGGCACCGTCTCTGGAAACACCATATATTTT. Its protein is CASRGTVSGNTIYF.

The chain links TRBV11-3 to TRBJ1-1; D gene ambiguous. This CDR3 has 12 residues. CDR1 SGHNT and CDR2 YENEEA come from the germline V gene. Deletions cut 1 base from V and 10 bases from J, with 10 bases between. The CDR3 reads CASSLAGAGAFF. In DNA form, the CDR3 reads TGTGCCAGCAGCTTAGCTGGAGCGGGAGCTTTCTTT. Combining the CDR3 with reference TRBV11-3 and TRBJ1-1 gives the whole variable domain EAGVVQSPRYKIIEKKQPVAFWCNPISGHNTLYWYLQNLGQGPELLIRYENEEAVDDSQLPKDRFSAERLKGVDSTLKIQPAELGDSAVYLCASSLAGAGAFFGQGTRLTVV.

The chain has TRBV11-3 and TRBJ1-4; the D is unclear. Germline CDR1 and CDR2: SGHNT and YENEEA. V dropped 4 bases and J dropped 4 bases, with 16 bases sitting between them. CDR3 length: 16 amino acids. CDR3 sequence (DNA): TGTGCCAGCAGCTCGAGGCGGGAAGACCGTAATGAAAAACTGTTTTTT. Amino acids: CASSSRREDRNEKLFF.

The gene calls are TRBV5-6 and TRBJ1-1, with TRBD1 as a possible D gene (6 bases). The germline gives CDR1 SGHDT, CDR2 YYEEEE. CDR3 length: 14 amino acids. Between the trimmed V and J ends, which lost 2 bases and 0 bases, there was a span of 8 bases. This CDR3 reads CASSFNRVNTEAFF. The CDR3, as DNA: TGTGCCAGCAGCTTCAACAGGGTGAACACTGAAGCTTTCTTT.

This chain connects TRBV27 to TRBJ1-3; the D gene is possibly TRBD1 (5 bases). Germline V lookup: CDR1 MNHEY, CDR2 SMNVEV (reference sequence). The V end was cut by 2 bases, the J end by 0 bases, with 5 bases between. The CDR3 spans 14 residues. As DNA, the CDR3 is TGTGCCAGCAGTTTAGGGGCCTCTGGAAACACCATATATTTT. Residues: CASSLGASGNTIYF.